Presented here are 30 T cell receptor beta chains from one specimen sequenced in a study of T-cell memory formation after mild COVID-19. Each CDR3 protein gets one entry after TCRdb re-called the 5' RACE reads with MiXCR. The table shows 500,000 to 650,000 distinct CDR3 sequences, with about 20% occurring only once. Sequencing used PBMCs or a T cell subset sorted from them (not recorded which). The receptors derive from an adult woman who had mild COVID-19 (a few samples of this study predate the infection). Cell type and time point are not known.

This clonotype appeared a few times. V gene TRBV7-9 combines with J gene TRBJ2-5, with D perhaps TRBD1 (5 bases). CDR1 is SEHNR, CDR2 FQNEAQ, per germline (reference sequence). Between the trimmed V and J ends, which lost 5 bases and 3 bases, there was a span of 16 bases. This CDR3 contains 15 residues. The CDR3 is CASSLGQGKKETQYF. CDR3 nucleotide sequence: TGTGCCAGCAGCCTCGGGCAGGGCAAAAAAGAGACCCAGTACTTC.

J is TRBJ2-1 and V is TRBV12-3 or TRBV12-4, with TRBD1 matching 9 bases. The CDR3 is made up of 15 amino acids. The V and J ends lost 5 bases and 4 bases, in that order; junction bases with no gene match: 6. The CDR3 sequence is CASSETGGRYNEQFF. The CDR3 DNA is TGTGCCAGCAGTGAGACAGGGGGGCGGTACAATGAGCAGTTCTTC.

This clonotype appeared a few times. V usage is TRBV7-2 and J usage is TRBJ2-2; possible D gene TRBD2, 5 bases. The CDR3 spans 15 residues. The germline CDR1 and CDR2 sequences are SGHTA and FQGNSA. Trimming stripped 1 base from V and 8 bases from J, with 14 bases between. For the CDR3, the DNA is TGTGCCAGCAGCTTAGTAATCGGGGAATCGGGGGAGCTGTTTTTT. It translates to CASSLVIGESGELFF.

V usage is TRBV9 and J usage is TRBJ2-7; D not resolved. The ends were cut back, 0 bases at V and 6 bases at J, with 7 bases in the middle. Germline V gene sequence: CDR1 SGDLS, CDR2 YYNGEE. The CDR3 contains 12 residues. In DNA form, the CDR3 reads TGTGCCAGCAGCGTAGGTATCTCCGAGCAGTACTTC. This translates into CASSVGISEQYF.

This sequence joins TRBV5-6 and TRBJ1-5, with D tentatively TRBD1 (6 bases). CDR3 length equals 15 residues. CDR1 and CDR2 from the germline V gene are SGHDT and YYEEEE. V lost 2 bases and J 3 bases, leaving 12 bases between the germline ends. CDR3 DNA: TGTGCCAGCAGCTTTGGGGGGCATAACAATCAGCCCCAGCATTTT. This codes for CASSFGGHNNQPQHF.

A few counts support this clonotype. J is TRBJ2-2 and V is TRBV24-1; D gene ambiguous. The CDR3 consists of 16 residues. Germline-derived CDR1 and CDR2 are KGHDR and SFDVKD. V was trimmed by 3 bases and J by 0 bases, leaving 10 bases between them. The CDR3 loop reads CATSDRTKANTGELFF. The CDR3 region has the DNA TGTGCCACCAGTGATCGGACCAAAGCGAACACCGGGGAGCTGTTTTTT.

This clonotype was seen a few times. V and J are TRBV2 and TRBJ2-1; TRBD2 agrees at 13 bases. The length of the CDR3 is 16 residues. The V gene end was trimmed by 6 bases and the J gene end by 7 bases; junction bases not matched to a gene: 9. Germline V gene data show CDR1 as SNHLY and CDR2 as FYNNEI. This CDR3 is CASSPTSGGALNEQFF. Written as DNA, the CDR3 is TGTGCCAGCAGCCCAACTAGCGGGGGGGCCCTTAATGAGCAGTTCTTC.

This clonotype was seen more than once but under ten times. The chain uses TRBV7-9 and TRBJ2-1; D is undetermined. The V end lost 8 bases, the J end lost 9 bases, and 11 bases lay between the germline ends. Per germline, CDR1 SEHNR and CDR2 FQNEAQ (reference sequence). The CDR3 extends over 11 amino acids. DNA of the CDR3: TGTGCCAGCTCCCCAAGTATTGAGCAGTTCTTC. Translation gives CASSPSIEQFF.

This rearrangement joins TRBV6-2 or TRBV6-3 to TRBJ2-7, with TRBD1 matching over 8 bases. This CDR3 has 16 amino acids. The germline gives CDR1 MNHEY, CDR2 SVGEGT. J lost 0 bases, V lost 1 base, and 5 bases had no gene match. CDR3 in DNA: TGTGCCAGCAGTTACTTGGGACAGGTCACCTCCTACGAGCAGTACTTC. This gives the protein CASSYLGQVTSYEQYF.

The CDR3 nucleotides are TGTGCCAGCAGCGTACTAGGGGGCGTGGAGACCCAGTACTTC. Amino acids: CASSVLGGVETQYF. This chain links TRBV9 with TRBJ2-5; 7 positions match TRBD1. With V trimmed by 1 base and J by 5 bases, 5 bases remained unmatched. CDR3 length: 14 amino acids. CDR1 is SGDLS, CDR2 YYNGEE, per germline.

V gene TRBV27 combines with J gene TRBJ2-5; 14 bases are a match to TRBD2. V shed 5 bases, J shed 5 bases, and the junction held 16 bases outside the gene matches. Looked up from germline, CDR1 is MNHEY and CDR2 is SMNVEV (reference sequence). This CDR3 region has 19 residues. The CDR3 coding sequence is TGTGCCAGCAGTCACACCGGGACTAGCGGGGGCCTGGTCACGGAGACCCAGTACTTC. Its protein is CASSHTGTSGGLVTETQYF.

This clonotype was counted only a few times. The rearrangement links TRBV5-1 to TRBJ2-1; TRBD2 matches 7 bases. Trimming removed 0 bases from V and 0 bases from J; junction bases left unmatched: 3. The CDR3 runs to 16 residues. CDR1 is SGHRS and CDR2 is YFSETQ in the germline V gene. The CDR3 nucleotides read TGCGCCAGCAGCTTGGTTGCGGGAGACTCCTACAATGAGCAGTTCTTC. Its translation: CASSLVAGDSYNEQFF.

This clonotype was observed a few times. The CDR3 spells CASSARLAGEDADTQYF. CDR3 nucleotide sequence: TGTGCCAGCAGCGCAAGACTAGCGGGAGAAGATGCAGATACGCAGTATTTT. This rearrangement joins TRBV9 to TRBJ2-3; 12 bases fit TRBD2. This CDR3 is built from 17 residues. Germline-derived CDR1 and CDR2 are SGDLS and YYNGEE. The V gene end was trimmed by 3 bases and the J gene end by 4 bases; junction bases not matched to a gene: 9.

This clonotype was detected only a few times. This sequence joins TRBV7-3 and TRBJ2-7; perhaps D is TRBD1 or TRBD2 (5 bases each). There are 13 residues in the CDR3. V was shortened by 5 bases and J by 6 bases, with 14 bases between the two germline ends. In germline, CDR1 is SGHTA, CDR2 FQGTGA. CDR3 amino acids: CASSPRFGGEQYF. For the CDR3, the DNA is TGTGCCAGCAGCCCCCGGTTTGGGGGCGAGCAGTACTTC.

The chain carries TRBV29-1 and TRBJ2-3; 13 nucleotides line up with TRBD2. The length of the CDR3 is 13 residues. Germline V gene sequence: CDR1 SQVTM, CDR2 ANQGSEA. The V and J ends lost 4 bases and 6 bases, in that order; junction bases with no gene match: 1. DNA of the CDR3: TGCAGCGTTGGGGGACTAGCGGGGGATACGCAGTATTTT. It codes for CSVGGLAGDTQYF.

This chain links TRBV3-1 with TRBJ2-4, with D unresolved. CDR3 length equals 12 residues. The V gene's germline CDR1 is LGHDT and CDR2 YNNKEL (reference sequence). The V and J ends lost 1 base and 6 bases respectively, with 4 bases between them. CDR3 residues: CASSQGGNIQYF. As DNA, the CDR3 is TGTGCCAGCAGCCAAGGGGGAAACATTCAGTACTTC.

This sequence joins TRBV16 and TRBJ2-4, with D perhaps TRBD1 (6 bases). The germline V gene encodes CDR1 KGHSY and CDR2 FQNENV. The V end was cut by 2 bases, the J end by 0 bases, with 17 bases between. The CDR3 runs to 18 residues. This CDR3 reads CASSQTGQKQLAKNIQYF. The CDR3 region has the DNA TGTGCCAGCAGCCAAACTGGACAGAAGCAGCTAGCCAAAAACATTCAGTACTTC.

There are a few counts of this clonotype. The chain couples TRBV7-2 to TRBJ2-7; 9 bases are a match to TRBD2. V dropped 0 bases and J dropped 6; count of bases not matched to a gene: 15. The CDR3 runs 18 residues. CDR1 and CDR2 (germline): SGHTA, FQGNSA. The CDR3: CASSLALIGLAGSGEQYF. The CDR3 bases are TGTGCCAGCAGCTTAGCGCTAATAGGTCTAGCGGGATCGGGCGAGCAGTACTTC.

This clonotype turned up a few times. This chain connects TRBV3-1 to TRBJ1-2; weak D call: TRBD1 (5 bases). The germline V gene has CDR1 LGHDT and CDR2 YNNKEL (reference sequence). The CDR3 consists of 16 residues. The V end was cut by 0 bases, the J end by 4 bases, with 15 bases between. The CDR3 reads CASSQDPGTLGYGYTF. CDR3 DNA: TGTGCCAGCAGCCAAGATCCGGGGACTCTGGGCTATGGCTACACCTTC.

The gene calls are TRBV7-9 and TRBJ1-2; D is undetermined. This CDR3 has 15 amino acids. V shed 0 bases and J shed 8 bases, with 16 bases lying between them. Germline V gives CDR1 SEHNR, CDR2 FQNEAQ (reference sequence). The CDR3 here is CASSLAGREGIGYTF. In DNA, the CDR3 is TGTGCCAGCAGCTTAGCTGGCCGGGAGGGAATCGGCTACACCTTC.

This clonotype has just a few counts. The V gene is TRBV12-3 or TRBV12-4, the J gene TRBJ2-7; 9 bases agree with TRBD1. The CDR3 loop spans 15 amino acids. Losses at the gene ends were 5 bases for V and 2 bases for J; bases not matched to a gene: 7. The CDR3 DNA reads TGTGCCAGCAGTAACAGGGGGCTCGACGCCTACGAGCAGTACTTC. This codes for CASSNRGLDAYEQYF.

This clonotype was seen a few times. The chain is built from TRBV7-9 and TRBJ1-1; D remains ambiguous. The V end was cut by 5 bases, the J end by 4 bases, with 17 bases between. CDR1 is SEHNR, CDR2 FQNEAQ, per germline (reference sequence). CDR3 length: 15 residues. The CDR3 region has the DNA TGTGCCAGCAGCCCCCTTCGGGGTTCGGGCACTGAAGCTTTCTTT. Its translation: CASSPLRGSGTEAFF.

CDR3 sequence (DNA): TGTGCCAGCAGCCGTTTTCCGGGGGAGCTGTTTTTT. Its protein product is CASSRFPGELFF. The chain combines TRBV12-3 or TRBV12-4 with TRBJ2-2; D is undetermined. CDR3 length: 12 amino acids. The V end was cut by 6 bases, the J end by 8 bases, with 10 bases between.

The genes are TRBV29-1 and TRBJ1-1; D not certain. Per germline, CDR1 SQVTM and CDR2 ANQGSEA. The CDR3 totals 10 residues. V was pared by 4 bases and J by 7 bases, with 7 bases between. The DNA for the CDR3 is TGCAGCGTTGGGACTGGTGAAGCTTTCTTT. This sequence encodes CSVGTGEAFF.

The chain joins TRBV29-1 to TRBJ2-1, with 10 positions matching TRBD1. CDR3 size: 13 residues. With V trimmed by 3 bases and J by 6 bases, 2 bases remained unmatched. The germline V gene encodes CDR1 SQVTM and CDR2 ANQGSEA. The CDR3 coding sequence is TGCAGCGTTGATGGGACAGGGGTCAATGAGCAGTTCTTC. This sequence encodes CSVDGTGVNEQFF.

This clonotype was observed a handful of times. The V call is TRBV6-1, the J call TRBJ2-3; maybe TRBD1 (5 bases). The CDR3 runs to 13 residues. Trimming left V 6 bases short and J 2 bases short, with 9 bases between. The germline CDR1 and CDR2 sequences are MNHNS and SASEGT. The CDR3 here is CASSRTTTDTQYF. The CDR3 DNA is TGTGCCAGCAGCAGGACAACCACAGATACGCAGTATTTT.

The chain employs TRBV4-1 and TRBJ2-3; 7 bases match TRBD2. CDR3 size: 14 residues. The trim removed 4 bases at V and 2 bases at J, leaving 3 bases unmatched. Germline V gene sequence: CDR1 MGHRA, CDR2 YSYEKL. The chain's CDR3 is CASSPGLNTDTQYF. CDR3 bases: TGCGCCAGCAGCCCGGGACTAAACACAGATACGCAGTATTTT.

This sequence joins TRBV7-2 and TRBJ2-1; either TRBD1 or TRBD2 may fit D (5 bases each). V lost 5 bases and J lost 6, with 11 bases in between. Germline lookup yields CDR1 SGHTA and CDR2 FQGNSA. CDR3 size: 13 residues. The CDR3 loop is CASSLLGTNEQFF. CDR3 coding DNA: TGTGCCAGCAGCCTACTCGGGACCAATGAGCAGTTCTTC.

This chain links TRBV24-1 with TRBJ2-7, with 10 bases aligning to TRBD1. The CDR3 is 15 amino acids. Unmatched junction bases numbered 9, after V lost 5 bases and J lost 6 bases. Per the germline V gene, CDR1 is KGHDR and CDR2 is SFDVKD. The CDR3 DNA reads TGTGCCACCAGTGCCGCCGGGACAGGGGCCTCCGAGCAGTACTTC. It yields the protein CATSAAGTGASEQYF.

In this sample, this clonotype turned up a few times. The chain joins TRBV7-9 to TRBJ2-7, with D perhaps TRBD1 (5 bases). Trimming shortened V by 1 base and J by 2 bases, and 9 bases separated the two germline ends. CDR1 is SEHNR and CDR2 is FQNEAQ in the germline V gene (reference sequence). This CDR3 spans 14 amino acids. Written as DNA, the CDR3 is TGTGCCAGCAGCTTAGAGGACACGACCTACGAGCAGTACTTC. This encodes CASSLEDTTYEQYF.